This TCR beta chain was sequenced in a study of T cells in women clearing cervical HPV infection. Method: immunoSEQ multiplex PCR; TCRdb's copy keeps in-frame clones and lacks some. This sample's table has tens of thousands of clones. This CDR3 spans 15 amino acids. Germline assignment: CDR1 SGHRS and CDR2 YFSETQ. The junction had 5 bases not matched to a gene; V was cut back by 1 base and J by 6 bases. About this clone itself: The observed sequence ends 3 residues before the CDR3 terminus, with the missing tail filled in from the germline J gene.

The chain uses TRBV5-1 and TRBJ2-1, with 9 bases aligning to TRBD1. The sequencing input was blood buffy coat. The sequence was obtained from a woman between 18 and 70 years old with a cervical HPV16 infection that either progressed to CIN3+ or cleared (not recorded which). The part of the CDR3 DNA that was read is TGCGCCAGCAGCTTGTCGGGGACAGGGCCCAATGAG. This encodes CASSLSGTGPNE. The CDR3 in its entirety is CASSLSGTGPNEQFF. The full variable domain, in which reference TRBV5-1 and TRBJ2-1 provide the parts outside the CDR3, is KAGVTQTPRYLIKTRGQQVTLSCSPISGHRSVSWYQQTPGQGLQFLFEYFSETQRNKGNFPGRFSGRQFSNSRSEMNVSTLELGDSALYLCASSLSGTGPNEQFFGPGTRLTVL.